This T cell receptor beta chain was identified in a study of blood T cell repertoires in COVID-19 (dated by TCRdb to the early 2020s). Background for the entire study: Samples covering the acute and convalescent phases of COVID-19 were provided by collaborators in the United States, Italy and Spain. Subjects who had been exposed to COVID-19, were actively infected with it, or had recovered from it provided the deeply sampled blood TCRbeta repertoires that made up the dataset. The sample metadata nearly always contained a de-identified subject ID, COVID-19 status, age in years and sex. The repertoires were made available in a free public database intended to serve as a resource for research on the immune response to SARS-CoV-2. The prospective study material was composed of cDNA or gDNA derived from T cells, B-cell-depleted T cells, or PBMCs. The samples were drawn from two sources: the first 160 participants of the ongoing ImmuneRACE study, and 1,000 to 1,500 subjects contributed by 6 global collaborators. Where HLA class I and class II types were available, the types were taken from metadata supplied by the sample provider, not from assay-based typing.

TCRbeta CDR3 regions were amplified from genomic DNA using the immunoSEQ Assay, a bias-controlled multiplex PCR. The original pipeline was this. The number of nucleated cells in each sample was estimated by amplification of reference gene primers within the assay. To quantify the absolute abundance of each unique TCRbeta CDR3 rearrangement, sequence reads were collapsed and filtered. For each sample, productive Simpson clonality was calculated as the square root of Simpson's diversity index across productive rearrangements. TCRdb mirrors the immuneACCESS table, restricted to in-frame sequences. Some clones are absent from its copies; in checked studies, under half trace to an unresolved V gene, and the reason for the others is unknown. That table supplies the V and J calls and clone size; D and trimming were determined from the DNA. The sample table lists fewer than 350,000 clones, approximately 87% of them with a count of one. Approximately 12% of the sample is taken by the ten largest.

In Seattle, one collaborating source enrolled patients while the infection was active and tracked those patients longitudinally over the course of disease. The collaborating institutions used their own protocols to collect whole blood in K2EDTA tubes. For TCRbeta analysis, collaborators shipped samples as frozen whole blood, isolated PBMCs, or DNA extracted from either of those sample types. Overall study results and their limits: The quantity of clinical and demographic metadata differed by source and by participant and was supplied without curation.

Worth noting for this clone: The clone's antigen remains unknown. Qualities for individual bases were not recorded, and no much larger clone is one base off.

The CDR1 and CDR2 encoded by the germline V gene are SQVTM and ANQGSEA. The trim is 8 bases for V and 4 bases for J, with a gap of 20 bases between the germline ends. From the cysteine through the phenylalanine, the CDR3 covers 14 amino acids. Just the 42-base CDR3 DNA is kept, in frame starting at base 1. Sequencing used peripheral blood. The sequence joins TRBV29-1 to TRBJ1-2; a weak D assignment points to TRBD1 (5 bases agree). The source is a woman aged 25 to 39 with COVID-19, enrolled during active disease. The nucleotide sequence is given as TGCAGCTCCGGGGAGGGGACCGAGGGCTATGGCTACACCTTC. It specifies CSSGEGTEGYGYTF.